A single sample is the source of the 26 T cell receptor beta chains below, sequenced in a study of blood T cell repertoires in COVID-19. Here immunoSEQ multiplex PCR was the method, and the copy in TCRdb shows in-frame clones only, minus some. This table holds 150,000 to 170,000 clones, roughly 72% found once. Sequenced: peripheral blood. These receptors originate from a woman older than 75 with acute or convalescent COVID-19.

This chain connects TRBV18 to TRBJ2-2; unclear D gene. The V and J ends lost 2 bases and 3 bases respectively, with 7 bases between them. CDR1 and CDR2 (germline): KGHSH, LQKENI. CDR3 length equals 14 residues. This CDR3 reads CASSPKSYTGELFF. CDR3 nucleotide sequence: TGTGCCAGCTCACCAAAGAGCTACACCGGGGAGCTGTTTTTT.

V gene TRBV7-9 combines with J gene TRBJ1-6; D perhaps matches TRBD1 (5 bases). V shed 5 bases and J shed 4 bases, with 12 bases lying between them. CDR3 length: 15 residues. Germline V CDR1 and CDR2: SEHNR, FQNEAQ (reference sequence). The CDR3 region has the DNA TGTGCCAGCAGCGAGACAGTGACTTATAATTCACCCCTCCACTTT. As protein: CASSETVTYNSPLHF.

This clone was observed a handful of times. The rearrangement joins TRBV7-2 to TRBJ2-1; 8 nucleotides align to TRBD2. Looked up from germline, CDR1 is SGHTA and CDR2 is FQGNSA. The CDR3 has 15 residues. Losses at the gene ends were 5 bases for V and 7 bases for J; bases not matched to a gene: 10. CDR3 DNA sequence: TGTGCCAGCAGCGAAAGAGCGGGAGCGGCAAATGAGCAGTTCTTC. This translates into CASSERAGAANEQFF.

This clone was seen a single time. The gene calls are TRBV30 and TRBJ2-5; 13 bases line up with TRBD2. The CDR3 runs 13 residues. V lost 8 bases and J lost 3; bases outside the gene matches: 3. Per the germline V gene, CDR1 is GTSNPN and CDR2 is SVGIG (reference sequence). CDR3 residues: CAGTSGNKETQYF. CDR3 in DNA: TGTGCCGGGACTAGCGGGAACAAAGAGACCCAGTACTTC.

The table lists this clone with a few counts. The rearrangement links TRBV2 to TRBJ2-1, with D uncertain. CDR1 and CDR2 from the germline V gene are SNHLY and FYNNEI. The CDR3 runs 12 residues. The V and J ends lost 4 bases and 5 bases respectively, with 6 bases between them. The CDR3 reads CASSAENNEQFF. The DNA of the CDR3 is TGTGCCAGCAGTGCGGAGAACAATGAGCAGTTCTTC.

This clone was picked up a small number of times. The CDR3 loop reads CAISHGTANQPQHF. In nucleotides, the CDR3 is TGTGCCATCAGCCACGGGACAGCGAATCAGCCCCAGCATTTT. The gene calls are TRBV10-3 and TRBJ1-5, with 7 nucleotides matching TRBD1. With 6 bases clipped from V and 4 bases from J, the junction kept 6 bases outside the gene matches. The CDR3 extends over 14 amino acids. In germline, CDR1 is ENHRY, CDR2 SYGVKD.

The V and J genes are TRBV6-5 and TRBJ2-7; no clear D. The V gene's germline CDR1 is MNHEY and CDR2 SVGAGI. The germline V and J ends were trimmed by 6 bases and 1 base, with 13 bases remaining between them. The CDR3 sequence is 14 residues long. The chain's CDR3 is CASSRDTPSYEQYF. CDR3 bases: TGTGCCAGCAGCCGCGACACGCCATCCTACGAGCAGTACTTC.

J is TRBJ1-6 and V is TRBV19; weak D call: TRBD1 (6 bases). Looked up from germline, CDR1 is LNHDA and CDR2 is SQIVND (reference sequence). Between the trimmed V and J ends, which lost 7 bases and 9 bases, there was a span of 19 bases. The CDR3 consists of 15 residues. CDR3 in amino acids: CASTPTGGTSSPLHF. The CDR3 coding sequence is TGTGCCAGTACCCCGACAGGTGGGACGAGTTCACCCCTCCACTTT.

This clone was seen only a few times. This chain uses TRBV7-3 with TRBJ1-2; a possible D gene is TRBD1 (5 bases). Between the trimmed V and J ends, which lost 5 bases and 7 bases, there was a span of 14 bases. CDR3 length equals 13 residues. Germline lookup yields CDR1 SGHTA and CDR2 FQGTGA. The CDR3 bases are TGTGCCAGCAGCCCAGACAGCTCACCTGGCTACACCTTC. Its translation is CASSPDSSPGYTF.

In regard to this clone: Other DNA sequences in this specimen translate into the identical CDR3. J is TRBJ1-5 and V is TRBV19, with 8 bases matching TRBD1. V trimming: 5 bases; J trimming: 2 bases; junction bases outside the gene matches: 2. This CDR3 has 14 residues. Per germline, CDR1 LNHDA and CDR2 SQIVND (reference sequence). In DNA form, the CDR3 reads TGTGCCAGTAGTGGACAGGGAGGCAATCAGCCCCAGCATTTT. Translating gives CASSGQGGNQPQHF. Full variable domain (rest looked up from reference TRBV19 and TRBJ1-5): DGGITQSPKYLFRKEGQNVTLSCEQNLNHDAMYWYRQDPGQGLRLIYYSQIVNDFQKGDIAEGYSVSREKKESFPLTVTSAQKNPTAFYLCASSGQGGNQPQHFGDGTRLSIL.

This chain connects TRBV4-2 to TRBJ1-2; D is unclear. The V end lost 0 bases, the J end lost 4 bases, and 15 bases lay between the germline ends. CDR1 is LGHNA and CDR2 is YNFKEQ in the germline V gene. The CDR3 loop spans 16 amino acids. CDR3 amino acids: CASSQDPRAGSYGYTF. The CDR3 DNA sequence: TGTGCCAGCAGCCAAGACCCCCGGGCGGGGAGCTATGGCTACACCTTC.

The CDR3: CATSDQTSGRPNEQFF. CDR3 DNA sequence: TGTGCCACCAGTGATCAGACTAGCGGGAGACCCAATGAGCAGTTCTTC. The chain joins TRBV24-1 to TRBJ2-1; 12 bases map to TRBD2. The germline V gene encodes CDR1 KGHDR and CDR2 SFDVKD. J was trimmed by 6 bases and V by 3 bases; bases with no gene match: 5. The CDR3 length is 16 residues.

The CDR3 nucleotides are TGTGCCAGCCGACGGGACACCTCAACTAATGAAAAACTGTTTTTT. Residues: CASRRDTSTNEKLFF. This chain joins TRBV2 and TRBJ1-4, with D possibly being TRBD1 (6 bases). This CDR3 is built from 15 residues. Germline CDR1 reads SNHLY; CDR2 reads FYNNEI. V gave up 8 bases and J gave up 0 bases, with 13 bases separating them.

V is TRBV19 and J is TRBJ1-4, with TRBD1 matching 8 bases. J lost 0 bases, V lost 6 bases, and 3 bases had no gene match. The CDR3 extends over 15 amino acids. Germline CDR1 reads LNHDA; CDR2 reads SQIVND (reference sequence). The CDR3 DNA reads TGTGCCAGTAGGGGACAGGAAACAACTAATGAAAAACTGTTTTTT. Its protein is CASRGQETTNEKLFF.

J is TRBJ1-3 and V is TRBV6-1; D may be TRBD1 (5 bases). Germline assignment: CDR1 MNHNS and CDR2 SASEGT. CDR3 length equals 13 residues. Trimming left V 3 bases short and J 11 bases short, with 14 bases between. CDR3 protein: CASSDDSDRAIYF. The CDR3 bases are TGTGCCAGCAGTGACGACAGCGACCGTGCCATATATTTT.

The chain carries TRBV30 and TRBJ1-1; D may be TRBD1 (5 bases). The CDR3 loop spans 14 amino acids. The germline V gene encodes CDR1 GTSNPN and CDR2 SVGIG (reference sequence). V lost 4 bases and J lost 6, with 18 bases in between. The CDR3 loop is CAWTTGGSRAEAFF. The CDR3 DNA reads TGTGCCTGGACCACCGGGGGGTCCCGGGCTGAAGCTTTCTTT.

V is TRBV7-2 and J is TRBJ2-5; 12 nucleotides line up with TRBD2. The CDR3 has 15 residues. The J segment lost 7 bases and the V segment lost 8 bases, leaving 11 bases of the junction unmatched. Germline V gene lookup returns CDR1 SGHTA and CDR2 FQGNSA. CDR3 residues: CASARTSGEEGTQYF. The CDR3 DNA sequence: TGTGCCAGCGCCCGGACTAGCGGGGAGGAGGGGACCCAGTACTTC.

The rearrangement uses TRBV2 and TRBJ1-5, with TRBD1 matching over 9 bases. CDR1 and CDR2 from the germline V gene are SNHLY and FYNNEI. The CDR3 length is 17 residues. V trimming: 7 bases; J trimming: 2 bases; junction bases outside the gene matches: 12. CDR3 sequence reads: CASNPQTQGARNQPQHF. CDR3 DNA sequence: TGTGCCAGCAATCCTCAAACACAGGGGGCACGCAATCAGCCCCAGCATTTT.

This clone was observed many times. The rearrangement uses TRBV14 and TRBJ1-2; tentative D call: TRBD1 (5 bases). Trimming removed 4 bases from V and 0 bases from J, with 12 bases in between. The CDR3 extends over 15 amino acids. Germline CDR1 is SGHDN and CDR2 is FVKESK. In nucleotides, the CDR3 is TGTGCCAGCAGCCGGCAGGGTGGGGCTAACTATGGCTACACCTTC. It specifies CASSRQGGANYGYTF.

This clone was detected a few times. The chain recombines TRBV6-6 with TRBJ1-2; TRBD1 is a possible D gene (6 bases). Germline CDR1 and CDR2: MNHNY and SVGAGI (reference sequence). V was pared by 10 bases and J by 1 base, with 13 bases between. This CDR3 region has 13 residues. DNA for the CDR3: TGTGCCACCATCGGACAGATTAACTATGGCTACACCTTC. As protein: CATIGQINYGYTF.

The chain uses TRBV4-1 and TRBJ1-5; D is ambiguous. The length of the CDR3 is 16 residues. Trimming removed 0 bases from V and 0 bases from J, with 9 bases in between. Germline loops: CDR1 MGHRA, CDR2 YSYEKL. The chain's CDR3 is CASSQELSVSNQPQHF. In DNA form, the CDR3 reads TGCGCCAGCAGCCAAGAGTTATCCGTTAGCAATCAGCCCCAGCATTTT.

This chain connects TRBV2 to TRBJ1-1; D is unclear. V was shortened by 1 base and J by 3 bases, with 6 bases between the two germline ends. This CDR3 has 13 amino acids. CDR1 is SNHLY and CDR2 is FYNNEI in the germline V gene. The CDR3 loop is CASSEDLHTEAFF. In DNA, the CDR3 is TGTGCCAGCAGTGAAGACCTACACACTGAAGCTTTCTTT.

CDR3 DNA: TGTGCCAGCAGCCCTGACAGGGCAGGCATTCAGTACTTC. Protein sequence: CASSPDRAGIQYF. The J gene is TRBJ2-4, the V gene TRBV7-3; the match to TRBD1 covers 7 bases. The CDR3 has 13 residues. Germline V lookup: CDR1 SGHTA, CDR2 FQGTGA. Losses at the gene ends were 5 bases for V and 9 bases for J; bases not matched to a gene: 7.

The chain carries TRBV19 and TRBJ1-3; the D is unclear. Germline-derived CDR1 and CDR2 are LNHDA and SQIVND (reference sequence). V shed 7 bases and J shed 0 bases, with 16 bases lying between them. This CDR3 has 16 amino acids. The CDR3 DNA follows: TGTGCCAGTACCCCGGGCATTGGGAGCTCTGGAAACACCATATATTTT. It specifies CASTPGIGSSGNTIYF.

The DNA for the CDR3 is TGCGCCAGCAGCTTGGGACAGCCATCCTACGAGCAGTACTTC. Residues: CASSLGQPSYEQYF. The chain recombines TRBV5-1 with TRBJ2-7; D is perhaps TRBD1 (5 bases). This CDR3 spans 14 amino acids. Looked up from germline, CDR1 is SGHRS and CDR2 is YFSETQ. V was trimmed by 0 bases and J by 1 base, leaving 8 bases between them.

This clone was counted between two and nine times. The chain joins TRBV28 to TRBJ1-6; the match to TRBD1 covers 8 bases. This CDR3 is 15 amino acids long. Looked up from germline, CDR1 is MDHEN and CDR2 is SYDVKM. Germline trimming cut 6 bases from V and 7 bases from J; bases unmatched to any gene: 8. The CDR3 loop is CASRPTGGENSPLHF. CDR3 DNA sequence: TGTGCCAGCAGACCTACAGGGGGAGAAAATTCACCCCTCCACTTT.